This T cell receptor beta chain was sequenced during a study of Ad26.COV2.S vaccination and SARS-CoV-2 variants. Looking at the study overall: Ad26.COV2.S shots went into the muscle once or twice, 56 days apart.

Points from the study as a whole: Spike-specific TCR breadth was greater after Ad26.COV2.S than placebo.

The treatment is: around 19 received Ad26.COV2.S at low or high dose, single or two shots; about 5 received placebo; per-sample allocation not given. The investigators took samples on day 63 after the first vaccine or placebo injection. The method was immunoSEQ multiplex PCR; TCRdb's version includes in-frame clones alone and lacks a portion of them. The data show 350,000 to 450,000 clones, roughly 84% seen once. On this clone itself: No antigen is known for it.

The trim removed 6 bases at V and 0 bases at J, leaving 7 bases unmatched. Germline V lookup: CDR1 WNHNN, CDR2 SYGVQD (reference sequence). CDR3 size: 15 residues. Sample: peripheral blood, taken in a trial of Ad26.COV2.S vaccine versus placebo. This sequence joins TRBV10-1 and TRBJ2-7, with 8 positions matching TRBD1. The receptor was derived from a person aged 18-60 years who received the Ad26.COV2.S COVID-19 vaccine or a placebo. CDR3 nucleotide sequence: TGCGCCAGCAGCTTAGACAGGGGCTTCTCCTACGAGCAGTACTTC. Protein product: CASSLDRGFSYEQYF.